The 17 T cell receptor beta chains in this list originate from one sample, sequenced in a study of OX40 agonist ivuxolimab in advanced cancers. TCRdb keeps only in-frame clones here, not all; method: immunoSEQ multiplex PCR. The table has about 64,000 clones, roughly nine tenths seen once. Sample: CD4+ or CD8+ T cells sorted from blood, taken in a trial of the OX40 agonist ivuxolimab. These TCRs come from an adult with an advanced solid tumor such as melanoma, head and neck, liver or kidney cancer.

In DNA, the CDR3 is TGCGCCAGCAGCCAAGATAGAATAGCAAGAGATACGCAGTATTTT. Encoded protein: CASSQDRIARDTQYF. V is TRBV4-3 and J is TRBJ2-3; D uncertain. The CDR3 length is 15 residues. Germline CDR1 is LGHNA and CDR2 is YSLEER. Trimming pared 0 bases from V and 5 bases from J, leaving 12 bases between.

The J gene is TRBJ1-5, the V gene TRBV18, with D perhaps TRBD1 (5 bases). Germline CDR1 reads KGHSH; CDR2 reads LQKENI. V lost 2 bases and J 6 bases, leaving 14 bases between the germline ends. The CDR3 covers 15 residues. The CDR3 loop is CASSPGQGEAQPQHF. The CDR3 coding sequence is TGTGCCAGCTCACCAGGGCAGGGAGAAGCTCAGCCCCAGCATTTT.

This clone was observed once. The genes are TRBV18 and TRBJ2-5; D gene ambiguous. Germline values: CDR1 KGHSH, CDR2 LQKENI. V gave up 2 bases and J gave up 2 bases, with 9 bases separating them. CDR3 length equals 14 residues. CDR3 bases: TGTGCCAGCTCACCATCGACCGATCAAGAGACCCAGTACTTC. The encoded protein is CASSPSTDQETQYF.

Relative to its sample, this clone is medium-sized. The CDR3 coding sequence is TGCGCCAGCTCACCCCGGGCCGGGCAGGCGAACTACGAGCAGTACTTC. It yields the protein CASSPRAGQANYEQYF. The J gene is TRBJ2-7, the V gene TRBV5-1; D remains ambiguous. The CDR3 consists of 16 residues. Germline CDR1 is SGHRS and CDR2 is YFSETQ. The germline V and J ends were trimmed by 7 bases and 3 bases, with 23 bases remaining between them.

The V gene is TRBV6-1, the J gene TRBJ2-7; TRBD1 matches 7 bases. In germline, CDR1 is MNHNS, CDR2 SASEGT. The CDR3 runs to 12 residues. The V and J ends lost 5 bases and 2 bases, in that order; junction bases with no gene match: 0. CDR3 bases: TGTGCCAGCAGTACAGGGGCCTACGAGCAGTACTTC. This sequence encodes CASSTGAYEQYF.

This clone turned up a few times. The chain has TRBV6-5 and TRBJ2-7; D ambiguous. CDR1 is MNHEY, CDR2 SVGAGI, per germline. The CDR3 length is 14 residues. The V gene lost 0 bases and the J gene lost 0 bases, with 6 bases spanning the gap. CDR3 residues: CASSYSFRSYEQYF. The DNA for the CDR3 is TGTGCCAGCAGTTACTCGTTCCGCTCCTACGAGCAGTACTTC.

The rearrangement links TRBV6-6 to TRBJ1-5; D not certain. Deletions cut 2 bases from V and 0 bases from J, with 5 bases between. This CDR3 comprises 14 residues. Germline CDR1 is MNHNY and CDR2 is SVGAGI (reference sequence). The CDR3 DNA follows: TGTGCCAGCAGTTACGGATTTAGCAATCAGCCCCAGCATTTT. It codes for CASSYGFSNQPQHF.

The CDR3 region is CASTPGGQGNYGYTF. CDR3 bases: TGTGCCAGCACCCCTGGGGGACAGGGAAACTATGGCTACACCTTC. J is TRBJ1-2 and V is TRBV5-4; TRBD1 agrees at 9 bases. J lost 2 bases, V lost 6 bases, and 8 bases had no gene match. The CDR3 has 15 residues. Per germline, CDR1 SGHNT and CDR2 YYREEE (reference sequence).

The CDR3 sequence: CASSIPDQPQHF. Written as DNA, the CDR3 is TGTGCCAGTAGTATCCCGGATCAGCCCCAGCATTTT. The chain combines TRBV19 with TRBJ1-5; D is ambiguous. V was clipped by 3 bases and J by 5 bases, with 5 bases between them. This CDR3 is 12 amino acids long. Germline V CDR1 and CDR2: LNHDA, SQIVND (reference sequence).

The chain joins TRBV2 to TRBJ2-5; D remains unclear. The CDR3 extends over 15 amino acids. V lost 5 bases and J lost 4, with 17 bases in between. Germline CDR1 is SNHLY and CDR2 is FYNNEI. The CDR3 bases are TGTGCCAGCAGTCCAGCGCTCAGGACGGTAGAGACCCAGTACTTC. Its translation is CASSPALRTVETQYF.

The chain is built from TRBV7-2 and TRBJ1-5, with TRBD1 matching 7 bases. The J segment lost 3 bases and the V segment lost 1 base, leaving 3 bases of the junction unmatched. This CDR3 is 15 amino acids long. Germline-derived CDR1 and CDR2 are SGHTA and FQGNSA. The DNA of the CDR3 is TGTGCCAGCAGCTTAGAGGGGGCTGACAATCAGCCCCAGCATTTT. It translates to CASSLEGADNQPQHF.

This sequence joins TRBV7-8 and TRBJ1-5; no reliable D call. V was clipped by 2 bases and J by 7 bases, with 9 bases between them. CDR3 size: 13 residues. Looked up from germline, CDR1 is SGHVS and CDR2 is FQNEAQ. CDR3 protein: CASSLSVGQPQHF. The CDR3 nucleotides are TGTGCCAGCAGCTTAAGTGTAGGGCAGCCCCAGCATTTT.

The rearrangement uses TRBV15 and TRBJ2-6; D is unclear. There are 15 residues in the CDR3. Germline V gene sequence: CDR1 LNHNV, CDR2 YYDKDF (reference sequence). V was cut by 0 bases and J by 3 bases, with 6 bases left in between. In DNA form, the CDR3 reads TGTGCCACCAGCAGAGATGGTCTTGGGGCCAACGTCCTGACTTTC. Residues: CATSRDGLGANVLTF.

This chain uses TRBV5-1 with TRBJ2-7, with 13 bases that match TRBD2. Germline CDR1 SGHRS, CDR2 YFSETQ. After removal of 4 bases from V and 3 bases from J, the junction contained 4 bases not matched to a gene. This CDR3 region has 15 residues. The CDR3 sequence is CASSHGLAGDYEQYF. The CDR3 region has the DNA TGCGCCAGCAGCCACGGACTAGCGGGGGACTACGAGCAGTACTTC.

The chain carries TRBV4-3 and TRBJ2-3, with D tentatively TRBD2 (5 bases). Trimming left V 4 bases short and J 2 bases short, with 13 bases between. The CDR3 consists of 15 residues. Germline assignment: CDR1 LGHNA and CDR2 YSLEER. CDR3 bases: TGCGCCAGCAGCCTGAGGGTACAGACCACAGATACGCAGTATTTT. This encodes CASSLRVQTTDTQYF.

The rearrangement joins TRBV7-2 to TRBJ1-1; D might be TRBD1 (5 bases). The CDR3 extends over 16 amino acids. Deletions cut 1 base from V and 0 bases from J, with 12 bases between. Looked up from germline, CDR1 is SGHTA and CDR2 is FQGNSA. The CDR3, as DNA: TGTGCCAGCAGCTTAGTTCGGGCAGGGCTGAACACTGAAGCTTTCTTT. Residues: CASSLVRAGLNTEAFF.

V usage is TRBV7-8 and J usage is TRBJ1-1, with D unresolved. Trimming removed 6 bases at V and 3 bases at J, with 11 bases between. This CDR3 has 13 residues. The germline V gene has CDR1 SGHVS and CDR2 FQNEAQ. The CDR3 protein is CASSLLGYTEAFF. CDR3 bases: TGTGCCAGCAGTCTCTTGGGATACACTGAAGCTTTCTTT.